These 21 T cell receptor beta chains came from one sample sequenced in a study of control samples from healthy donors and cancer patients. Sequencing used immunoSEQ multiplex PCR; TCRdb keeps in-frame clones, though not all of them. The sample includes 390,000 or so clones, about nine tenths of them seen just once. The sequencing sample was made of PBMCs. The origin of the receptors is a man aged 40-49 years with head and neck cancer.

This rearrangement joins TRBV7-2 to TRBJ2-7; D is tentatively TRBD1 or TRBD2 (6 bases each). Germline loops: CDR1 SGHTA, CDR2 FQGNSA. The CDR3 totals 16 residues. V lost 1 base to trimming and J lost 0 bases, with 13 bases between them. This CDR3 is CASSLGWGASSYEQYF. The CDR3 coding sequence is TGTGCCAGCAGCTTAGGATGGGGGGCGAGCTCCTACGAGCAGTACTTC.

This clone was seen only a few times. The chain couples TRBV7-9 to TRBJ2-1; 8 bases map to TRBD2. Trimming at V came to 5 bases and at J to 6 bases, leaving 9 bases not matched to a gene. From germline, CDR1 is SEHNR and CDR2 FQNEAQ (reference sequence). The CDR3 spans 15 residues. The CDR3 DNA reads as TGTGCCAGCAGCCCTGTCCGGGGGGGCCCCAATGAGCAGTTCTTC. Translating it yields CASSPVRGGPNEQFF.

The chain combines TRBV5-6 with TRBJ1-1, with unresolved D. The V end was cut by 4 bases, the J end by 10 bases, with 14 bases between. Germline-derived CDR1 and CDR2 are SGHDT and YYEEEE. The length of the CDR3 is 12 residues. CDR3 sequence: CASSRLTTAAFF. The CDR3 DNA reads TGTGCCAGCAGCCGTCTTACGACGGCAGCTTTCTTT.

The chain couples TRBV7-3 to TRBJ1-1, with no clear D. Trimming shortened V by 2 bases and J by 1 base, and 5 bases separated the two germline ends. Germline CDR1 and CDR2: SGHTA and FQGTGA. The CDR3 consists of 13 residues. The CDR3 DNA reads as TGTGCCAGCAGCTTATTACAGAACACTGAAGCTTTCTTT. This sequence encodes CASSLLQNTEAFF.

The chain combines TRBV11-2 with TRBJ2-5; a possible D gene is TRBD1 (6 bases). The CDR3 sequence is 17 residues long. V lost 2 bases to trimming and J lost 9 bases, with 25 bases between them. Germline CDR1 is SGHAT and CDR2 is FQNNGV. As DNA, the CDR3 is TGTGCCAGCAGCTTAATCCGCTTAGACAGGCCGAGAAGGGCCCAGTACTTC. Translated: CASSLIRLDRPRRAQYF.

The V and J genes are TRBV7-8 and TRBJ1-2; 8 positions match TRBD1. With V trimmed by 6 bases and J by 4 bases, 10 bases remained unmatched. The CDR3 contains 15 residues. Germline CDR1 is SGHVS and CDR2 is FQNEAQ. DNA of the CDR3: TGTGCCAGCAGTTCCGGACAGGGTTCGATCTATGGCTACACCTTC. It yields the protein CASSSGQGSIYGYTF.

This chain uses TRBV20-1 with TRBJ2-3; the D is unclear. Germline CDR1 reads DFQATT; CDR2 reads SNEGSKA (reference sequence). This CDR3 has 11 amino acids. The chain's CDR3 is CGRGRGDTQYF. CDR3 nucleotides: TGCGGTAGAGGCAGAGGAGATACGCAGTATTTT.

This chain uses TRBV28 with TRBJ2-7; D not resolved. Germline values: CDR1 MDHEN, CDR2 SYDVKM. V lost 3 bases to trimming and J lost 1 base, with 13 bases between them. The CDR3 is 15 residues long. CDR3 sequence (DNA): TGTGCCAGCAGTTTTACCCCAGGCTTATCCTACGAGCAGTACTTC. Amino acids: CASSFTPGLSYEQYF.

V gene TRBV7-3 combines with J gene TRBJ2-1; D tentatively reads TRBD1 or TRBD2 (5 bases each). There are 15 residues in the CDR3. Germline V lookup: CDR1 SGHTA, CDR2 FQGTGA. With 5 bases removed from V and 2 bases from J, the gap between germline ends came to 13 bases. The CDR3 DNA reads as TGTGCCAGCAGCCTAATGGGGGACCCCTACAATGAGCAGTTCTTC. It is translated as CASSLMGDPYNEQFF.

The chain employs TRBV19 and TRBJ1-5; the match to TRBD1 covers 10 bases. The CDR3 is 16 amino acids. V dropped 5 bases and J dropped 5; count of bases not matched to a gene: 9. The germline V gene has CDR1 LNHDA and CDR2 SQIVND (reference sequence). This CDR3 is CASSVGTGAPDQPQHF. Written as DNA, the CDR3 is TGTGCCAGTAGTGTTGGGACAGGGGCACCGGATCAGCCCCAGCATTTT.

The chain has TRBV4-2 and TRBJ2-6; D perhaps matches TRBD1 (6 bases). The CDR3 totals 17 residues. V was shortened by 1 base and J by 2 bases, with 12 bases between the two germline ends. Germline CDR1 is LGHNA and CDR2 is YNFKEQ. CDR3 bases: TGTGCCAGCAGCCAAGGCAGGGGCATAACTGGGGCCAACGTCCTGACTTTC. Translated, it gives CASSQGRGITGANVLTF.

V and J are TRBV6-5 and TRBJ2-7; TRBD1 agrees at 7 bases. Trimming cost V 4 bases and J 3 bases; bases outside gene matches: 6. The CDR3 length is 14 residues. In germline, CDR1 is MNHEY, CDR2 SVGAGI. The CDR3 protein is CASSSPGQLYEQYF. CDR3 DNA: TGTGCCAGCAGTTCCCCGGGACAGCTCTACGAGCAGTACTTC.

The chain couples TRBV3-1 (or the pseudogene TRBV3-2) to TRBJ2-3; a possible D gene is TRBD1 (6 bases). This CDR3 has 16 amino acids. The germline V gene has CDR1 LGHDT and CDR2 YNNKEL (reference sequence). V was trimmed by 6 bases and J by 0 bases, leaving 16 bases between them. The CDR3 protein is CASSAFWGPSTDTQYF. For the CDR3, the DNA is TGTGCCAGCAGTGCCTTCTGGGGGCCTAGCACAGATACGCAGTATTTT.

The V gene is TRBV27, the J gene TRBJ1-6; TRBD1 is a possible D gene (6 bases). This CDR3 has 16 amino acids. V lost 5 bases and J 7 bases, leaving 18 bases between the germline ends. Germline V gene sequence: CDR1 MNHEY, CDR2 SMNVEV (reference sequence). CDR3 nucleotides: TGTGCCAGCAGTCTGTCCGGGACAAATAAAAATTCACCCCTCCACTTT. Protein product: CASSLSGTNKNSPLHF.

J is TRBJ1-3 and V is TRBV5-6, with TRBD1 matching over 9 bases. Germline V gives CDR1 SGHDT, CDR2 YYEEEE. Germline trimming cut 3 bases from V and 8 bases from J; bases unmatched to any gene: 3. The CDR3 is 13 amino acids. The CDR3 sequence is CASSWDRVDTIYF. Here the CDR3 DNA reads TGTGCCAGCAGCTGGGACAGGGTGGACACCATATATTTT.

The V and J genes are TRBV9 and TRBJ1-5; D gene uncertain. The V and J ends lost 2 bases and 0 bases respectively, with 6 bases between them. The CDR3 covers 14 residues. Germline V lookup: CDR1 SGDLS, CDR2 YYNGEE. The CDR3 here is CASSVGYSNQPQHF. The CDR3 bases are TGTGCCAGCAGCGTGGGTTATAGCAATCAGCCCCAGCATTTT.

The V gene is TRBV5-1, the J gene TRBJ1-5; D is undetermined. From germline, CDR1 is SGHRS and CDR2 YFSETQ. This CDR3 is 14 amino acids long. V was shortened by 0 bases and J by 5 bases, with 9 bases between the two germline ends. The CDR3 sequence is CASSLEGADQPQHF. DNA of the CDR3: TGCGCCAGCAGCTTGGAGGGAGCAGATCAGCCCCAGCATTTT.

The chain carries TRBV7-8 and TRBJ1-1, with 9 bases lining up with TRBD1. With V trimmed by 5 bases and J by 2 bases, 6 bases remained unmatched. CDR1 and CDR2 (germline): SGHVS, FQNEAQ. The CDR3 is 15 residues long. The CDR3 sequence is CASSPGDRANTEAFF. CDR3 sequence (DNA): TGTGCCAGCAGCCCCGGGGACAGGGCTAACACTGAAGCTTTCTTT.

The chain has TRBV18 and TRBJ2-7; the match to TRBD1 covers 7 bases. Germline V lookup: CDR1 KGHSH, CDR2 LQKENI. Unmatched junction bases numbered 5, after V lost 4 bases and J lost 2 bases. The CDR3 has 14 residues. The CDR3 region is CASSQTGTPYEQYF. CDR3 bases: TGTGCCAGCTCACAGACAGGGACCCCCTACGAGCAGTACTTC.

The genes are TRBV9 and TRBJ2-2; D may be TRBD2 (6 bases). V lost 0 bases and J lost 5, with 11 bases in between. Germline V gene lookup returns CDR1 SGDLS and CDR2 YYNGEE. This CDR3 is built from 15 residues. The CDR3, as DNA: TGTGCCAGCAGCGTAGGGAGGGGTGGAACCGGGGAGCTGTTTTTT. Amino acid sequence: CASSVGRGGTGELFF.

The chain couples TRBV15 to TRBJ1-1, with D unresolved. The CDR3 spans 15 residues. V was shortened by 2 bases and J by 1 base, with 11 bases between the two germline ends. Germline CDR1 and CDR2: LNHNV and YYDKDF (reference sequence). CDR3: CATSRPADGNTEAFF. The CDR3 DNA follows: TGTGCCACCAGCAGACCCGCGGACGGGAACACTGAAGCTTTCTTT.